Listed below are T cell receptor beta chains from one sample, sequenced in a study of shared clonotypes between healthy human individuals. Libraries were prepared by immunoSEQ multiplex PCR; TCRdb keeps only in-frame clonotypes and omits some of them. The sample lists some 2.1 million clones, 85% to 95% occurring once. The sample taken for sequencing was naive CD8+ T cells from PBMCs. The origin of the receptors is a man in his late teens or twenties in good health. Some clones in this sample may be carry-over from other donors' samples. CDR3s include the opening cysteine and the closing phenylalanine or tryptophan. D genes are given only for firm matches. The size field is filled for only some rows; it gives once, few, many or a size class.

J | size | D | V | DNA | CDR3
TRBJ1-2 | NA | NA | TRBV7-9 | TGTGCCAGCAGCTTAGGGGTCCGCAGTGGCTACACCTTC | CASSLGVRSGYTF
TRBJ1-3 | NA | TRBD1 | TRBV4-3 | TGCGCCAGCAGCCAAGGGGTTGGGGGACAGTCTGGAAACACCATATATTTT | CASSQGVGGQSGNTIYF
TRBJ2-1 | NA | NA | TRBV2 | TGTGCCAGCAGCCGAGGGTACAATGAGCAGTTCTTC | CASSRGYNEQFF
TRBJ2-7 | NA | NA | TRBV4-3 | TGCGCCAGCAGCCAAGATTGGAGAGGGGGGGACTCGGCCTACGAGCAGTACTTC | CASSQDWRGGDSAYEQYF
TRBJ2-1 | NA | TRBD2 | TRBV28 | TGTGCCAGCAGTTTATGGACATCCTTCATCGTGGCGGGAGGTAGCTACAATGAGCAGTTCTTC | CASSLWTSFIVAGGSYNEQFF
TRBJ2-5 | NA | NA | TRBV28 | TGTGCCAGCAGCCTTACGTCTAGTACTACCCAGTACTTC | CASSLTSSTTQYF
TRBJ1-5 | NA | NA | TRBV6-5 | TGTGCCAGCAGCCAGGACGGGGGAGACCAGCCCCAGCATTTT | CASSQDGGDQPQHF
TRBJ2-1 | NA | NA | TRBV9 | TGTGCCAGCAGCGTATCGGTGGCAGGGCCATCCTACAATGAGCAGTTCTTC | CASSVSVAGPSYNEQFF
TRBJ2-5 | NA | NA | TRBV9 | TGTGCCAGCAGTAAGACAGGTTCAGGGCAAGAGACCCAGTACTTC | CASSKTGSGQETQYF
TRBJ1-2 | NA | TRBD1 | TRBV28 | TGTGCCAGCAGTTTAAGTATCGGACAGGGGGGCCCCGTCTATGGCTACACCTTC | CASSLSIGQGGPVYGYTF
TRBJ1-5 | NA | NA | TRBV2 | TGTGCCAGCGGGTCGTTTGTCCAGGGGTCGGGCAATCAGCCCCAGCATTTT | CASGSFVQGSGNQPQHF
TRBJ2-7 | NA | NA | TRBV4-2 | TGTGCCAGCAGCCAAGGGGACGACACCTACGAGCAGTACTTC | CASSQGDDTYEQYF
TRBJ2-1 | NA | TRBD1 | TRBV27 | TGTGCCAGCAGGAGACAGGGGAACAATGAGCAGTTCTTC | CASRRQGNNEQFF
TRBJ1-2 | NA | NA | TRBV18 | TGTGCCAGCTCACCACCTTCAGGGTCGGGCGGCTACACCTTC | CASSPPSGSGGYTF
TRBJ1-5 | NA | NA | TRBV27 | TGTGCCAGCAGTATCACAGGGCCCCATCAGCCCCAGCATTTT | CASSITGPHQPQHF
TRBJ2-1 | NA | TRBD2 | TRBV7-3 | TGTGCCAGCAGCCAAGGACTAGCGGGAGCCTACAATGAGCAGTTCTTC | CASSQGLAGAYNEQFF
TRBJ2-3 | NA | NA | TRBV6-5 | TGTGCCAGCAGTTACTTCGACGGGGGAACAGATACGCAGTATTTT | CASSYFDGGTDTQYF
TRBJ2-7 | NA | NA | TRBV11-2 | TGTGCCAGCAGCTCCAGGGGGACGGGGGAGTACTTC | CASSSRGTGEYF
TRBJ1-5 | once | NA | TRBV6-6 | TGTGCCAGCAGTTACTCGTATAGGAATAGCAATCAGCCCCAGCATTTT | CASSYSYRNSNQPQHF
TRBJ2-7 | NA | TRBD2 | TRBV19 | TGTGCCAGTGGGCGGGGGGGGCTTCCAAGCCCTTCCGAGCAGTACTTC | CASGRGGLPSPSEQYF
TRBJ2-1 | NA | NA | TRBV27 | TGTGCCAGCGGCCTAGGGGGAGGGAATGAGCAGTTCTTC | CASGLGGGNEQFF
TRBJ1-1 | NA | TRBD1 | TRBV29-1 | TGCAGCGTGGGAGCAGGGGGGTTGAGCACTGAAGCTTTCTTT | CSVGAGGLSTEAFF
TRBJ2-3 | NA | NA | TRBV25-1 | TGTGCCAGCAGTGAAAGGCGGGCCTCAGATACGCAGTATTTT | CASSERRASDTQYF
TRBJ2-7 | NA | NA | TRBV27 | TGTGCCAGCAGTTTACCCGAAATTGGCGAGCAGTACTTC | CASSLPEIGEQYF
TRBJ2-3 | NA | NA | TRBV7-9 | TGTGCCAGCAGCTTAGGGCAAGGGGATCTCACAGATACGCAGTATTTT | CASSLGQGDLTDTQYF
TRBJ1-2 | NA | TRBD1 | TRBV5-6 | TGTGCCAGCAGCTTCGGGACAGGCCCGAATGGCTACACCTTC | CASSFGTGPNGYTF
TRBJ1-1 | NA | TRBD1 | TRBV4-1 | TGCGCCAGCAGCCAAGGCCCCGGGACAGGGGGTATTGGAGGAGCTTTCTTT | CASSQGPGTGGIGGAFF
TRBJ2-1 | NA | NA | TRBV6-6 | TGTGCCAGCAGTCCAACCCGGACGGGCTACAATGAGCAGTTCTTC | CASSPTRTGYNEQFF
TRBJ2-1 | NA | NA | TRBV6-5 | TGTGCCAGCAGGCGGTTTAGCCCACTCTACAATGAGCAGTTCTTC | CASRRFSPLYNEQFF
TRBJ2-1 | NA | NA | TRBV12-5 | TGTGCTAGTGGTCAAGCACCAGAGAACAATGAGCAGTTCTTC | CASGQAPENNEQFF
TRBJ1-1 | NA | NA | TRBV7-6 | TGTGCCAGCAGCGCGGGCTTCAACACTGAAGCTTTCTTT | CASSAGFNTEAFF
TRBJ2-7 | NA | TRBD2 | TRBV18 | TGTGCCAGCTCGGACACTAGCGGGGGCCCCTACGAGCAGTACTTC | CASSDTSGGPYEQYF
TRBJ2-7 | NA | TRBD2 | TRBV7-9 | TGTGCCAGCAGCTTAGCGCTAGCTAGCGGGGAGTACGAGCAGTACTTC | CASSLALASGEYEQYF
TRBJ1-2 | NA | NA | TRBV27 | TGTGCCAGCAGTCTCGGCCAGGGTTCCCCTCTCTATGGCTACACCTTC | CASSLGQGSPLYGYTF
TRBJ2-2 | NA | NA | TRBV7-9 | TGTGCCAGCAGCTGGGCGACGAACACCGGGGAGCTGTTTTTT | CASSWATNTGELFF
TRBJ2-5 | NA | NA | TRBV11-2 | TGTGCCAGCAGCTTAGGGCTAGGGCAAGAGACCCAGTACTTC | CASSLGLGQETQYF
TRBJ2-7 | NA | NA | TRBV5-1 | TGCGCCAGCAGCCAGAAGGGAAGAGGTAACACCTTCTCCTACGAGCAGTACTTC | CASSQKGRGNTFSYEQYF
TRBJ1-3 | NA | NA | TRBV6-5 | TGTGCCAGCAGTTACCAGGGCCCTGGAAACACCATATATTTT | CASSYQGPGNTIYF
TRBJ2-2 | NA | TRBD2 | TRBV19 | TGTGCCAGTAGTTTCGAAATTAGCGGGAGTGACGCCGGGGAGCTGTTTTTT | CASSFEISGSDAGELFF
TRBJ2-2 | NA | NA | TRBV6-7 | TGTGCCAGCAGTTACTATCGGGAGAGAGTCACCGGGGAGCTGTTTTTT | CASSYYRERVTGELFF
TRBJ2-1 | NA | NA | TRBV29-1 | TGCAGCGTCGCTGACTCCTACAATGAGCAGTTCTTC | CSVADSYNEQFF
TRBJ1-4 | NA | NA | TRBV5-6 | TGTGCCAGCAGCTTAAGTTGGGATAGTAATGAAAAACTGTTTTTT | CASSLSWDSNEKLFF
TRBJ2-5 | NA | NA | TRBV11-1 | TGTGCCAGCAGCCGGAGAGGGGCTGAATTTTGGGAGACCCAGTACTTC | CASSRRGAEFWETQYF
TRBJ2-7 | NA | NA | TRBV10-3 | TGTGCCATCAGTGAGGGCCAGGGGTTGACCTACGAGCAGTACTTC | CAISEGQGLTYEQYF
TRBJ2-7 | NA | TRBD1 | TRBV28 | TGTGCCAGCAGCCCAACCGACAGGGGGCGATCCGAGCAGTACTTC | CASSPTDRGRSEQYF
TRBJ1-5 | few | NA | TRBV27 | TGTGCCAGCAGTTTAGGACCACGGGGGGATCAGCCCCAGCATTTT | CASSLGPRGDQPQHF
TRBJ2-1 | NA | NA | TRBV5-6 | TGTGCCAGCAGCTCAAGGGCGAATGAGCAGTTCTTC | CASSSRANEQFF
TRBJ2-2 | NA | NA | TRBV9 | TGTGCCAGCAGCGGACGATTCGGGGAGCTGTTTTTT | CASSGRFGELFF
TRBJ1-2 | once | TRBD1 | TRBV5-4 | TGTGCCAGCAGCTTGGAAGGGACAGGCGTCTCTAACTATGGCTACACCTTC | CASSLEGTGVSNYGYTF
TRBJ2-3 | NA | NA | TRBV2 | TGTGCCAGCATTATCGGGGATTCTAGCACAGATACGCAGTATTTT | CASIIGDSSTDTQYF
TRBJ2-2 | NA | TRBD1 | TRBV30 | TGTGCCTGGGACGGGACAGGGAAGGGTGCCGGGGAGCTGTTTTTT | CAWDGTGKGAGELFF
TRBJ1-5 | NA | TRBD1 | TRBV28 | TGTGCCAGCAGACGTTCATGGGACAGAGTCGGGCAGCCCCAGCATTTT | CASRRSWDRVGQPQHF
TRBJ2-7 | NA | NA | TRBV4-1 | TGCGCCAGCAGCCTAAACCGCCAGCCTCCCCAGTACTTC | CASSLNRQPPQYF